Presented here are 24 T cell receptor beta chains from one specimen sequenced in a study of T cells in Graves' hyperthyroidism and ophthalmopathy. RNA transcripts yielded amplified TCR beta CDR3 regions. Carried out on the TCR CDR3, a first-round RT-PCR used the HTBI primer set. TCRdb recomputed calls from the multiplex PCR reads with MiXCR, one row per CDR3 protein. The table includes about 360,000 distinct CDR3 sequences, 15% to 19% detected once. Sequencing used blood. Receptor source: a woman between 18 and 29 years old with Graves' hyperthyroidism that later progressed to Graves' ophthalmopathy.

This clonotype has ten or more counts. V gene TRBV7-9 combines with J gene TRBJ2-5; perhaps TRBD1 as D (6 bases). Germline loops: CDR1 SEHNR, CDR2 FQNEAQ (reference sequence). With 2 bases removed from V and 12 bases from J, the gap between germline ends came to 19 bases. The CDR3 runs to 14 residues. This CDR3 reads CASSLSGRGKKEYF. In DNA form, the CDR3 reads TGTGCCAGCAGCTTATCAGGCAGGGGCAAGAAAGAGTACTTC.

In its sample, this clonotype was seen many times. The CDR3 DNA follows: TGTGCCACCAGTGATTCCTGGACTAGCCTGTACAATGAGCAGTTCTTC. It encodes CATSDSWTSLYNEQFF. V gene TRBV24-1 combines with J gene TRBJ2-1; 8 nucleotides match TRBD2. Germline V CDR1 and CDR2: KGHDR, SFDVKD. This CDR3 has 16 amino acids. The V gene end was trimmed by 2 bases and the J gene end by 4 bases; junction bases not matched to a gene: 6.

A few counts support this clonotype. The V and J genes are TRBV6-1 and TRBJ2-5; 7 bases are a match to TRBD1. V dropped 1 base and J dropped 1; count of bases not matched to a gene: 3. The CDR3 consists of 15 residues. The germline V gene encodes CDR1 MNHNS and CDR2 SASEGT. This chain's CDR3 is CASSEGQGLQETQYF. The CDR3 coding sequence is TGTGCCAGCAGTGAAGGACAGGGTCTCCAAGAGACCCAGTACTTC.

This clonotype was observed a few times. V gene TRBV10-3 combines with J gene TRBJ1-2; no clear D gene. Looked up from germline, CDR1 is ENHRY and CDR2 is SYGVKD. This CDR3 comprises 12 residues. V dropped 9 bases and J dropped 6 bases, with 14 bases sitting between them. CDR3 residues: CAITTGSDGYTF. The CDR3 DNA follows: TGTGCCATTACCACTGGATCCGATGGCTACACCTTC.

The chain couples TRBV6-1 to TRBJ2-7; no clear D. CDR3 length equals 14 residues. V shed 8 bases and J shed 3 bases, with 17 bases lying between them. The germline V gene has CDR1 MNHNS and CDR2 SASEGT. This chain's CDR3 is CASSTTPYSYEQYF. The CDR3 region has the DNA TGTGCCAGCTCCACAACCCCTTACAGCTACGAGCAGTACTTC.

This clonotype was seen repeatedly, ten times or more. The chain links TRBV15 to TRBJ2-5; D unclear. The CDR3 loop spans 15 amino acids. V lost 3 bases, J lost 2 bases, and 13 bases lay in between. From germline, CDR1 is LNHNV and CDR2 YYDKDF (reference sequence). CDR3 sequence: CATSSPNVGQETQYF. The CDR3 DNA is TGTGCCACCAGCAGCCCAAATGTGGGGCAAGAGACCCAGTACTTC.

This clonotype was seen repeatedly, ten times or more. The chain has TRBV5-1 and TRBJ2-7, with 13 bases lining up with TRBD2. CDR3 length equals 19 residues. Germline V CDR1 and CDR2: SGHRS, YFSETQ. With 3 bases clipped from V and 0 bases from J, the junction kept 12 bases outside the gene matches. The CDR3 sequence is CASSSFRRGTSGNSYEQYF. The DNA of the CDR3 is TGCGCCAGCAGCTCGTTTCGGCGGGGGACTAGCGGGAACTCCTACGAGCAGTACTTC.

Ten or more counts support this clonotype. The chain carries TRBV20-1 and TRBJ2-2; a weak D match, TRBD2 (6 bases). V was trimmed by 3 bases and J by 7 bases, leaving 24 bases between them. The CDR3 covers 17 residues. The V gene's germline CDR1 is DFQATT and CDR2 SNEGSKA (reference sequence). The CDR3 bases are TGCAGTGCTAGGTGGCTCCGGGACTCCCCCTCTGGCGGGGAGCTGTTTTTT. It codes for CSARWLRDSPSGGELFF.

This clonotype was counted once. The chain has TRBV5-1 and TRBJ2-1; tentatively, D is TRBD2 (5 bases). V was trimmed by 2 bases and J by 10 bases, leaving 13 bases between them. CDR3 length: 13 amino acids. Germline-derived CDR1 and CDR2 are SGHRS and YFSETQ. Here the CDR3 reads CASSFGESWEQFF. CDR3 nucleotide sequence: TGCGCCAGCAGCTTCGGGGAATCGTGGGAGCAGTTCTTC. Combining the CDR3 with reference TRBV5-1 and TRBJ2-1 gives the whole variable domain KAGVTQTPRYLIKTRGQQVTLSCSPISGHRSVSWYQQTPGQGLQFLFEYFSETQRNKGNFPGRFSGRQFSNSRSEMNVSTLELGDSALYLCASSFGESWEQFFGPGTRLTVL.

The chain's CDR3 is CASSQQVGANTEAFF. In nucleotides, the CDR3 is TGTGCCAGCAGCCAGCAGGTCGGTGCGAACACTGAAGCTTTCTTT. The V and J genes are TRBV7-8 and TRBJ1-1; D call uncertain. This CDR3 is 15 amino acids long. V lost 5 bases and J lost 1, with 14 bases in between. Per germline, CDR1 SGHVS and CDR2 FQNEAQ.

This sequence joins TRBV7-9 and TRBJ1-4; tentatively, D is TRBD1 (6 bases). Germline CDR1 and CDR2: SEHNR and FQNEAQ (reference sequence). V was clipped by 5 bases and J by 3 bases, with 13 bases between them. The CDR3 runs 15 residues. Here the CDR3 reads CASSTATGSNEKLFF. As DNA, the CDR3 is TGTGCCAGCAGCACCGCGACAGGTTCTAATGAAAAACTGTTTTTT.

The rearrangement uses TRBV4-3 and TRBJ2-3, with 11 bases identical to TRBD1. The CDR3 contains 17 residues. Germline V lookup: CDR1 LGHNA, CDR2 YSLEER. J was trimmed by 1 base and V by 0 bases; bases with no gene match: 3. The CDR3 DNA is TGCGCCAGCAGCCAAGACCCGGGACAGGGGGGCACAGATACGCAGTATTTT. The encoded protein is CASSQDPGQGGTDTQYF.

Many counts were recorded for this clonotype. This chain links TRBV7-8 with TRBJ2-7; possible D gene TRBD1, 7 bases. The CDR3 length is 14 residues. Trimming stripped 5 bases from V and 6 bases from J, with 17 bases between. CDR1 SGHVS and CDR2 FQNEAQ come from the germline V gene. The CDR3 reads CASSPPGGTVEQYF. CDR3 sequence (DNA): TGTGCCAGCAGCCCCCCCGGCGGGACAGTCGAGCAGTACTTC.

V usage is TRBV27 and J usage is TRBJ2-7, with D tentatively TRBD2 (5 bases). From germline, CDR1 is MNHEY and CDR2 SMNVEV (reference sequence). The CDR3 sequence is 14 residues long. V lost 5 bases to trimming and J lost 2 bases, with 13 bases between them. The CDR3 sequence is CASSPRVDTYEQYF. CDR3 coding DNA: TGTGCCAGCAGTCCGCGGGTAGATACCTACGAGCAGTACTTC.

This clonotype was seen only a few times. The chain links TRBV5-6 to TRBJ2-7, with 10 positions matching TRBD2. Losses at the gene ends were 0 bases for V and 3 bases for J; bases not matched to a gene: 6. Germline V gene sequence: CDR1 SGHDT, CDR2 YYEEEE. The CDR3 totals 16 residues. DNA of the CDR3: TGTGCCAGCAGCTTGGCTGGGACTAGCGACTACTACGAGCAGTACTTC. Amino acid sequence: CASSLAGTSDYYEQYF.

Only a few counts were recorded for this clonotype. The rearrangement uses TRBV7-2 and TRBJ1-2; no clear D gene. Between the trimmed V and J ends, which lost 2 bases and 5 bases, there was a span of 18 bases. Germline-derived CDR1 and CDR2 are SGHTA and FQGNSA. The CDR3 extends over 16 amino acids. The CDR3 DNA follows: TGTGCCAGCAGCTTATACGGCATCGGGGAAATTTATGGCTACACCTTC. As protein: CASSLYGIGEIYGYTF.

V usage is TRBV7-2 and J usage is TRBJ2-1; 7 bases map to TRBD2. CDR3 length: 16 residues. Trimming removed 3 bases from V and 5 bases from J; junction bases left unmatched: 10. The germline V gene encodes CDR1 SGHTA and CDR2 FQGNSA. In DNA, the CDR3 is TGTGCCAGCAGCTTGGCCTGGAGCGGGGCAAACAATGAGCAGTTCTTC. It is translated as CASSLAWSGANNEQFF.

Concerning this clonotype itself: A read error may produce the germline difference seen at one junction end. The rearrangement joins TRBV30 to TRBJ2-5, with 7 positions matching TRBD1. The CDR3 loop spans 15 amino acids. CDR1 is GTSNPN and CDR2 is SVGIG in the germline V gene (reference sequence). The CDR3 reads CAWSQGVQGQETRYF. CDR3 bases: TGTGCCTGGAGCCAGGGGGTACAGGGCCAAGAGACCCGGTACTTC.

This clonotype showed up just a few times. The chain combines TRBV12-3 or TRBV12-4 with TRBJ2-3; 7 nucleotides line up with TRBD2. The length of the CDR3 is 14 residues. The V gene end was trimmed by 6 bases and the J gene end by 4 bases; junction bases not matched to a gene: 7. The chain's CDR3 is CASRYSGGADTQYF. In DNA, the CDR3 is TGTGCCAGCAGATACTCGGGGGGAGCAGATACGCAGTATTTT.

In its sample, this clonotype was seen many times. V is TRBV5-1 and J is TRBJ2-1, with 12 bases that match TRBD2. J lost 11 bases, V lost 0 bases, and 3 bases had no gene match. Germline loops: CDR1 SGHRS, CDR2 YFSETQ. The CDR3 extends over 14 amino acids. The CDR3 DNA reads TGCGCCAGCAGCTTGGGGACTAGCGGGAAAAAGCAGTTCTTC. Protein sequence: CASSLGTSGKKQFF.

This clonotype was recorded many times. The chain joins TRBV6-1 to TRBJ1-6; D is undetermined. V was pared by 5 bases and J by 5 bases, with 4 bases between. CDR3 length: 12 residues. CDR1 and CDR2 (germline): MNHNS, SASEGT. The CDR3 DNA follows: TGTGCCAGCAGTAAAAATAATTCACCCCTCCACTTT. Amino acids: CASSKNNSPLHF.

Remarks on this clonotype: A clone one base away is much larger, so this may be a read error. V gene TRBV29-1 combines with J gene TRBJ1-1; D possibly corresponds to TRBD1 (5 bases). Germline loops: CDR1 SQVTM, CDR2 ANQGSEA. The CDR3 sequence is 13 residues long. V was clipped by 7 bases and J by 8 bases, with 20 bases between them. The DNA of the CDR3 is TGCAGCGCCCTGCCATACACGGGGGGGGAAGCTTTCTTT. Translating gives CSALPYTGGEAFF.

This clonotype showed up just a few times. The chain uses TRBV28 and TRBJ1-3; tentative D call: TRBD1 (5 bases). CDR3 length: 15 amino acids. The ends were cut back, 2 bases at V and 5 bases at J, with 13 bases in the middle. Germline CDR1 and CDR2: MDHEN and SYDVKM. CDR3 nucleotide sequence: TGTGCCAGCAGTTTACAGACCCCAGGGAGAAACACCATATATTTT. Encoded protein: CASSLQTPGRNTIYF.

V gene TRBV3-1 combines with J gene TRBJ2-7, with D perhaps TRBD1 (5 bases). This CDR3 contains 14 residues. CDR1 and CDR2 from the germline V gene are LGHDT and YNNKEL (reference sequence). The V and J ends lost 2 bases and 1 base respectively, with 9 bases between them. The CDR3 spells CASSQWQGSYEQYF. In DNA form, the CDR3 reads TGTGCCAGCAGCCAATGGCAGGGATCCTACGAGCAGTACTTC.